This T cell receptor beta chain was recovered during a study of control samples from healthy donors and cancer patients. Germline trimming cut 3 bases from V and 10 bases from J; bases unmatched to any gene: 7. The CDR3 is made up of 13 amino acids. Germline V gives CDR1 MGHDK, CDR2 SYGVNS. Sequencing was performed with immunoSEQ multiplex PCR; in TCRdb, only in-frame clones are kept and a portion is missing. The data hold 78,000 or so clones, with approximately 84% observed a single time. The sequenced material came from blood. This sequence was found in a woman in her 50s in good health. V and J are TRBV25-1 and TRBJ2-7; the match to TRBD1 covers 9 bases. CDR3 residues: CASSDDRGWFQYF. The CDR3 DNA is TGTGCCAGCAGTGATGACAGGGGGTGGTTCCAGTACTTC.